The 23 T cell receptor beta chains listed next were all sequenced from one sample in a study of CD8 T cells in Susac syndrome. Random hexamers were used to reverse transcribe the RNA input (about 0.5 to 1 ug). TCRdb reprocessed the immunoSEQ multiplex PCR reads via MiXCR and lists one record per CDR3 protein. The repertoire holds roughly 150,000 distinct CDR3 sequences, about 92% seen once, with around 0.087% in the top ten. The sequencing sample was made of CD4+ T cells from PBMCs. The receptors shown here come from a human donor in good health.

The chain links TRBV12-3 or TRBV12-4 to TRBJ1-2, with D maybe TRBD1 (5 bases). V was cut by 8 bases and J by 7 bases, with 20 bases left in between. The CDR3 is 14 residues long. CDR3 nucleotides: TGTGCCAGCCGCTGGGACCTTCGCGCGGGTGGCTACACCTTC. Protein product: CASRWDLRAGGYTF.

The chain employs TRBV28 and TRBJ1-2, with D perhaps TRBD1 (5 bases). There are 18 residues in the CDR3. Per the germline V gene, CDR1 is MDHEN and CDR2 is SYDVKM. Between the trimmed V and J ends, which lost 4 bases and 4 bases, there was a span of 25 bases. CDR3 nucleotide sequence: TGTGCCAGCAGTTCACCACAGGCCCTTGCACAGGCGATCTATGGCTACACCTTC. Its translation: CASSSPQALAQAIYGYTF.

This chain connects TRBV10-2 to TRBJ2-3; no reliable D call. The V end lost 2 bases, the J end lost 8 bases, and 17 bases lay between the germline ends. The CDR3 has 15 residues. Germline CDR1 WSHSY, CDR2 SAAADI. In DNA, the CDR3 is TGCGCCAGCAGTGAGCCCGCGAGGATCACCAGTACGCAGTATTTT. It yields the protein CASSEPARITSTQYF.

The genes are TRBV5-1 and TRBJ1-4; TRBD1 might be the D (5 bases). CDR3 length equals 15 residues. CDR1 SGHRS and CDR2 YFSETQ come from the germline V gene. The germline V and J ends were trimmed by 5 bases and 2 bases, with 13 bases remaining between them. The CDR3 DNA is TGCGCCAGCAGATCTCGAGCAGGGACTAATGAAAAACTGTTTTTT. The encoded protein is CASRSRAGTNEKLFF.

This chain connects TRBV7-2 to TRBJ2-7; TRBD1 is a possible D gene (5 bases). The CDR3 loop spans 16 amino acids. V gave up 3 bases and J gave up 4 bases, with 19 bases separating them. Looked up from germline, CDR1 is SGHTA and CDR2 is FQGNSA. The CDR3 loop is CASSFLDARGAYEQYF. CDR3 nucleotide sequence: TGTGCCAGCAGCTTCTTAGACGCTCGTGGGGCGTACGAGCAGTACTTC.

The chain uses TRBV29-1 and TRBJ2-3, with 7 bases lining up with TRBD2. CDR1 and CDR2 from the germline V gene are SQVTM and ANQGSEA. Losses at the gene ends were 8 bases for V and 7 bases for J; bases not matched to a gene: 18. The CDR3 has 15 amino acids. The CDR3 DNA reads as TGCAGCATCACCCCCCTAGCTCGGGAGGCATATACGCAGTATTTT. Amino acid sequence: CSITPLAREAYTQYF.

This clonotype was recorded a few times. The chain links TRBV5-1 to TRBJ2-1; weak D call: TRBD2 (5 bases). The CDR3 totals 15 residues. The V and J ends lost 3 bases and 0 bases respectively, with 10 bases between them. The germline CDR1 and CDR2 sequences are SGHRS and YFSETQ. The CDR3 loop is CASSSGLFSYNEQFF. Here the CDR3 DNA reads TGCGCCAGCAGCTCCGGACTCTTCTCCTACAATGAGCAGTTCTTC.

The chain uses TRBV7-9 and TRBJ2-5; TRBD1 might be the D (5 bases). The CDR3 contains 13 residues. Trimming left V 5 bases short and J 4 bases short, with 11 bases between. Germline V gene data show CDR1 as SEHNR and CDR2 as FQNEAQ (reference sequence). The CDR3 DNA follows: TGTGCCAGCAGCCTGGGTAGGGGAGAGACCCAGTACTTC. This encodes CASSLGRGETQYF.

The V and J genes are TRBV7-9 and TRBJ1-2, with TRBD1 identical over 8 bases. Germline-derived CDR1 and CDR2 are SEHNR and FQNEAQ (reference sequence). V lost 5 bases to trimming and J lost 3 bases; unmatched junction nucleotides: 8. This CDR3 is built from 15 residues. The CDR3 region has the DNA TGTGCCAGCAGCCCCCTGCCAGGGGGCGACTATGGCTACACCTTC. Protein product: CASSPLPGGDYGYTF.

This chain links TRBV5-5 with TRBJ2-7; TRBD1 matches 7 bases. The CDR3 is 16 residues long. J was trimmed by 0 bases and V by 4 bases; bases with no gene match: 10. Germline CDR1 SGHKS, CDR2 YYEKEE (reference sequence). The CDR3 bases are TGTGCCAGCAGCCTTCAGGACAGGAAGATCTCCTACGAGCAGTACTTC. Its protein product is CASSLQDRKISYEQYF.

The chain links TRBV9 to TRBJ2-2, with D possibly called TRBD1 or TRBD2 (5 bases each). Germline lookup yields CDR1 SGDLS and CDR2 YYNGEE. The CDR3 consists of 16 residues. The germline V and J ends were trimmed by 4 bases and 0 bases, with 13 bases remaining between them. CDR3 sequence (DNA): TGTGCCAGCAGCCCCCGAGGGGATCCGAACACCGGGGAGCTGTTTTTT. Translated, it gives CASSPRGDPNTGELFF.

The chain links TRBV29-1 to TRBJ2-7; D is unclear. Germline-derived CDR1 and CDR2 are SQVTM and ANQGSEA. The CDR3 sequence is 10 residues long. V was trimmed by 6 bases and J by 3 bases, leaving 6 bases between them. The CDR3 loop is CSVHYYEQYF. In DNA, the CDR3 is TGCAGCGTCCACTACTACGAGCAGTACTTC.

The chain joins TRBV29-1 to TRBJ1-1, with a possible D match to TRBD1 (5 bases). Trimming cost V 1 base and J 8 bases, with 11 bases left between them. Germline V CDR1 and CDR2: SQVTM, ANQGSEA. This CDR3 is built from 12 residues. Written as DNA, the CDR3 is TGCAGCGTTGAAGTTGGCGGGGGGGAAGCTTTCTTT. It codes for CSVEVGGGEAFF.

The chain links TRBV5-1 to TRBJ2-7; perhaps TRBD1 as D (5 bases). Germline loops: CDR1 SGHRS, CDR2 YFSETQ. The CDR3 spans 18 residues. Trimming shortened V by 0 bases and J by 5 bases, and 24 bases separated the two germline ends. Here the CDR3 reads CASSLDRKGPAEAHEQYF. The CDR3 DNA follows: TGCGCCAGCAGCTTGGATCGTAAGGGGCCCGCCGAGGCGCACGAGCAGTACTTC.

J is TRBJ1-1 and V is TRBV14, with D maybe TRBD1 (5 bases). Looked up from germline, CDR1 is SGHDN and CDR2 is FVKESK. The CDR3 extends over 15 amino acids. V shed 0 bases and J shed 4 bases, with 12 bases lying between them. CDR3 sequence (DNA): TGTGCCAGCAGCCAAGATGGCGGGGGTAGCACTGAAGCTTTCTTT. This encodes CASSQDGGGSTEAFF. The full variable domain, completed using reference TRBV14 and TRBJ1-1, is EAGVTQFPSHSVIEKGQTVTLRCDPISGHDNLYWYRRVMGKEIKFLLHFVKESKQDESGMPNNRFLAERTGGTYSTLKVQPAELEDSGVYFCASSQDGGGSTEAFFGQGTRLTVV.

The chain uses TRBV24-1 and TRBJ2-3; D gene unclear. The germline gives CDR1 KGHDR, CDR2 SFDVKD. CDR3 length: 13 amino acids. Trimming left V 7 bases short and J 0 bases short, with 7 bases between. The CDR3 bases are TGTGCCACCAGGCATCTTAGCACAGATACGCAGTATTTT. Residues: CATRHLSTDTQYF.

The J gene is TRBJ2-2, the V gene TRBV14; 7 bases fit TRBD2. With 1 base clipped from V and 6 bases from J, the junction kept 11 bases outside the gene matches. The V gene's germline CDR1 is SGHDN and CDR2 FVKESK. The CDR3 consists of 17 residues. The chain's CDR3 is CASSQVGRGRDAGELFF. The CDR3 DNA follows: TGTGCCAGCAGCCAAGTCGGTCGGGGGAGGGACGCCGGGGAGCTGTTTTTT. The variable domain in full, with the rest retrieved from reference TRBV14 and TRBJ2-2, is EAGVTQFPSHSVIEKGQTVTLRCDPISGHDNLYWYRRVMGKEIKFLLHFVKESKQDESGMPNNRFLAERTGGTYSTLKVQPAELEDSGVYFCASSQVGRGRDAGELFFGEGSRLTVL.

V usage is TRBV5-1 and J usage is TRBJ2-1; 10 bases line up with TRBD1. V trimming: 6 bases; J trimming: 4 bases; junction bases outside the gene matches: 7. This CDR3 contains 15 residues. Germline CDR1 is SGHRS and CDR2 is YFSETQ. CDR3 coding DNA: TGCGCCAGCACCTACGGACAGGGGGGGTACAATGAGCAGTTCTTC. It yields the protein CASTYGQGGYNEQFF. The complete variable domain, with remaining parts taken from reference TRBV5-1 and TRBJ2-1, reads KAGVTQTPRYLIKTRGQQVTLSCSPISGHRSVSWYQQTPGQGLQFLFEYFSETQRNKGNFPGRFSGRQFSNSRSEMNVSTLELGDSALYLCASTYGQGGYNEQFFGPGTRLTVL.

This clonotype was detected once. The chain combines TRBV28 with TRBJ2-3; D call uncertain. V dropped 7 bases and J dropped 5 bases, with 7 bases sitting between them. CDR1 MDHEN and CDR2 SYDVKM come from the germline V gene. CDR3 length: 11 amino acids. Here the CDR3 reads CASTSGDTQYF. CDR3 bases: TGTGCCAGCACCTCGGGAGATACGCAGTATTTT.

The V and J genes are TRBV28 and TRBJ2-7; a possible D gene is TRBD1 (6 bases). CDR3 size: 15 residues. Trimming removed 5 bases at V and 5 bases at J, with 19 bases between. The V gene's germline CDR1 is MDHEN and CDR2 SYDVKM. The CDR3 nucleotides read TGTGCCAGCAGTCCTCCGACCGGGACACCGAACGAGCAGTACTTC. Protein product: CASSPPTGTPNEQYF.

CDR3 sequence: CASRGLAGGRYEQYF. CDR3 DNA sequence: TGTGCCAGCAGAGGACTAGCGGGAGGGCGGTACGAGCAGTACTTC. The V gene is TRBV28, the J gene TRBJ2-7, with 15 bases aligning to TRBD2. The ends lost 6 bases at V and 4 bases at J; junction bases unmatched: 4. CDR1 is MDHEN and CDR2 is SYDVKM in the germline V gene. The CDR3 is made up of 15 amino acids.

V is TRBV6-5 and J is TRBJ2-1; 12 nucleotides align to TRBD2. The CDR3 extends over 15 amino acids. Looked up from germline, CDR1 is MNHEY and CDR2 is SVGAGI. Trimming at V came to 6 bases and at J to 9 bases, leaving 9 bases not matched to a gene. The CDR3 sequence: CASRDLAGGPFEQFF. In DNA form, the CDR3 reads TGTGCCAGCAGGGACCTAGCGGGGGGGCCCTTTGAGCAGTTCTTC.

The V gene is TRBV30, the J gene TRBJ1-2, with 11 bases matching TRBD1. Germline loops: CDR1 GTSNPN, CDR2 SVGIG (reference sequence). This CDR3 has 13 residues. V trimming: 4 bases; J trimming: 7 bases; junction bases outside the gene matches: 5. The CDR3 DNA reads as TGTGCCTGGACCCCGGGGACAGGGGGTGGCTACACCTTC. This encodes CAWTPGTGGGYTF.